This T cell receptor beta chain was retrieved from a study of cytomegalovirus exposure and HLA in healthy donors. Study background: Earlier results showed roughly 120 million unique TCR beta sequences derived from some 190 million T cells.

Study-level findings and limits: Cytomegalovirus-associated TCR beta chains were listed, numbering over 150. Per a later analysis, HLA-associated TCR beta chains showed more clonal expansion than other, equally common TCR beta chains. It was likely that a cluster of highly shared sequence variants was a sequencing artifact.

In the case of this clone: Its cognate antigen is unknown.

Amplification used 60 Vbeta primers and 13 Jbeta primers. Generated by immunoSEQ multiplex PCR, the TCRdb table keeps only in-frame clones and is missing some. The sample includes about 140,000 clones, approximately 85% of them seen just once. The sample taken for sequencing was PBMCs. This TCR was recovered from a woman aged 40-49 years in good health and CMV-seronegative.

CDR3 DNA sequence: TGTGCCAGCTGGCTTTTTTACCCTAGCACAGATACGCAGTATTTT. This encodes CASWLFYPSTDTQYF. This chain joins TRBV2 and TRBJ2-3; D gene uncertain. CDR1 and CDR2 (germline): SNHLY, FYNNEI. The length of the CDR3 is 15 residues. V lost 8 bases, J lost 0 bases, and 15 bases lay in between.